Reported below is one T cell receptor beta chain. Its antigen is still unknown. The entry originates in a study of shared clonotypes between healthy human individuals. Study results and limitations: Naive subsets tended to show greater estimated richness than memory subsets. In contrast to clonotypes shared by all four donors, non-shared clonotypes had lower generation probabilities.

CD8 cells classed as naive were CD45RO-negative and positively selected for CCR7, excluding terminally differentiated effector memory CD45RA+ cells. An assay was performed, and its level was deep. In the original analysis: Sequence data from immunoSEQ were junction-only and lacked quality scores; consequently, filtering differed. Here immunoSEQ multiplex PCR was the method, and the copy in TCRdb shows in-frame clones only, minus some. The D gene and trimming were derived from the DNA, and the V and J assignments and clone size from that table. The table has roughly 2,000,000 clones, 85% to 95% seen once. The V end lost 2 bases, the J end lost 4 bases, and 16 bases lay between the germline ends. The CDR3 runs to 15 residues. The V gene's germline CDR1 is SGHRS and CDR2 YFSETQ.

The chain is built from TRBV5-1 and TRBJ2-7, with a weak D call TRBD1 (6 bases). Sequences were obtained from naive CD8+ T cells from PBMCs. The sequence was obtained from a man aged 18 to 29 in good health. Some clones in this sample may be carry-over from other donors' samples. The CDR3 DNA sequence: TGCGCCAGCAGCTTCACGACAGGCCGGGGATACGAGCAGTACTTC. This gives the protein CASSFTTGRGYEQYF.